Following are 21 T cell receptor beta chains from one sample sequenced in a study of Ad26.COV2.S vaccination and SARS-CoV-2 variants. Some clones are missing from TCRdb's copy, which holds only in-frame ones; the method was immunoSEQ multiplex PCR. The sample shows hundreds of thousands of clones, 92% of them seen only once. Sample: peripheral blood, taken after recovery from COVID-19. The source of these receptors is a human donor who had recovered from COVID-19.

V is TRBV6-5 and J is TRBJ2-3, with a tentative D call TRBD2 (6 bases). Per the germline V gene, CDR1 is MNHEY and CDR2 is SVGAGI. Trimming pared 6 bases from V and 6 bases from J, leaving 19 bases between. This CDR3 is built from 15 residues. In DNA form, the CDR3 reads TGTGCCAGCAGCGAGACTAGGAGAGGGGCGGATACGCAGTATTTT. As protein: CASSETRRGADTQYF.

This chain uses TRBV9 with TRBJ1-2; the match to TRBD1 covers 10 bases. The J segment lost 8 bases and the V segment lost 6 bases, leaving 10 bases of the junction unmatched. The length of the CDR3 is 14 residues. Germline assignment: CDR1 SGDLS and CDR2 YYNGEE. CDR3 sequence reads: CASTAPGQGVGYTF. In DNA form, the CDR3 reads TGTGCCAGCACCGCCCCCGGACAGGGGGTCGGCTACACCTTC.

CDR3 in DNA: TGCGCCAGCAGGGACTCCCCGGGGGAGACCCAGTACTTC. Its protein is CASRDSPGETQYF. The chain recombines TRBV5-1 with TRBJ2-5, with D possibly matching TRBD2 (5 bases). Germline V gene data show CDR1 as SGHRS and CDR2 as YFSETQ. This CDR3 region has 13 residues. The V and J ends lost 5 bases and 5 bases respectively, with 13 bases between them.

Points on this clone: Other DNA sequences within the sample encode an identical CDR3. The chain has TRBV18 and TRBJ2-5; D remains unclear. The germline CDR1 and CDR2 sequences are KGHSH and LQKENI. V was pared by 2 bases and J by 5 bases, with 3 bases between. The length of the CDR3 is 11 residues. CDR3 in DNA: TGTGCCAGCTCACCAGAGGAGACCCAGTACTTC. Translating it yields CASSPEETQYF.

Here the CDR3 reads CASSRGGADDTQYF. For the CDR3, the DNA is TGTGCCAGCAGCCGAGGGGGCGCCGACGATACGCAGTATTTT. The chain carries TRBV7-9 and TRBJ2-3, with 7 bases fitting TRBD1. CDR3 length: 14 amino acids. Losses at the gene ends were 5 bases for V and 6 bases for J; bases not matched to a gene: 8. CDR1 SEHNR and CDR2 FQNEAQ come from the germline V gene (reference sequence).

V and J are TRBV27 and TRBJ2-2, with 7 bases aligning to TRBD1. From germline, CDR1 is MNHEY and CDR2 SMNVEV (reference sequence). With 3 bases clipped from V and 2 bases from J, the junction kept 6 bases outside the gene matches. The CDR3 has 16 residues. CDR3 bases: TGTGCCAGCAGTTTCCTTCAGGGGGTCAACACCGGGGAGCTGTTTTTT. Its protein is CASSFLQGVNTGELFF.

This clone was recorded once. The V and J genes are TRBV6-5 and TRBJ1-6, with a weak D call TRBD1 (6 bases). Germline-derived CDR1 and CDR2 are MNHEY and SVGAGI. Trimming removed 0 bases from V and 7 bases from J, with 7 bases in between. The CDR3 is 14 amino acids. CDR3: CASSYSDSNSPLHF. DNA of the CDR3: TGTGCCAGCAGTTACTCGGACAGCAATTCACCCCTCCACTTT.

The genes are TRBV3-1 (or the pseudogene TRBV3-2) and TRBJ2-3; D gene unclear. CDR1 is LGHDT, CDR2 YNNKEL, per germline (reference sequence). Between the trimmed V and J ends, which lost 0 bases and 0 bases, there was a span of 10 bases. The CDR3 is made up of 16 amino acids. CDR3 in DNA: TGTGCCAGCAGCCAAGATGTCGGGTTTAGCACAGATACGCAGTATTTT. Protein product: CASSQDVGFSTDTQYF.

The chain has TRBV2 and TRBJ2-3; 8 bases match TRBD2. V dropped 4 bases and J dropped 6; count of bases not matched to a gene: 3. Germline V gene lookup returns CDR1 SNHLY and CDR2 FYNNEI. CDR3 length: 13 residues. The CDR3 DNA is TGTGCCAGCAGTGTGGGACTAGTCGATACGCAGTATTTT. Its translation is CASSVGLVDTQYF.

This rearrangement joins TRBV25-1 to TRBJ2-1; D may correspond to TRBD1 or TRBD2 (5 bases each). Deletions cut 6 bases from V and 1 base from J, with 19 bases between. The CDR3 has 17 residues. Germline loops: CDR1 MGHDK, CDR2 SYGVNS. In nucleotides, the CDR3 is TGTGCCAGCAGCGGGGTCAGAGGGGTTCTATCCTACAATGAGCAGTTCTTC. It specifies CASSGVRGVLSYNEQFF.

This rearrangement joins TRBV2 to TRBJ1-3; perhaps TRBD1 as D (5 bases). Trimming shortened V by 6 bases and J by 9 bases, and 18 bases separated the two germline ends. The CDR3 consists of 14 residues. The germline CDR1 and CDR2 sequences are SNHLY and FYNNEI. The CDR3 DNA follows: TGTGCCAGCAGCGGGGACTCCCCCGAGGTCACCATATATTTT. It translates to CASSGDSPEVTIYF.

J is TRBJ1-6 and V is TRBV15; D gene ambiguous. Deletions cut 0 bases from V and 6 bases from J, with 9 bases between. The CDR3 covers 15 residues. Germline loops: CDR1 LNHNV, CDR2 YYDKDF (reference sequence). CDR3 sequence: CATSRDRVFNSPLHF. CDR3 bases: TGTGCCACCAGCAGAGATCGGGTTTTTAATTCACCCCTCCACTTT.

The rearrangement links TRBV5-1 to TRBJ1-1; D is perhaps TRBD1 (5 bases). The CDR3 consists of 13 residues. Germline CDR1 reads SGHRS; CDR2 reads YFSETQ. Trimming cost V 3 bases and J 4 bases, with 10 bases left between them. The CDR3 here is CASSSEGFTEAFF. The CDR3 region has the DNA TGCGCCAGCAGCTCGGAGGGGTTCACTGAAGCTTTCTTT. The complete variable domain, with remaining parts taken from reference TRBV5-1 and TRBJ1-1, reads KAGVTQTPRYLIKTRGQQVTLSCSPISGHRSVSWYQQTPGQGLQFLFEYFSETQRNKGNFPGRFSGRQFSNSRSEMNVSTLELGDSALYLCASSSEGFTEAFFGQGTRLTVV.

The J gene is TRBJ1-1, the V gene TRBV6-4; D remains unclear. V lost 4 bases and J 8 bases, leaving 14 bases between the germline ends. There are 13 residues in the CDR3. Germline CDR1 MRHNA, CDR2 SNTAGT. CDR3 amino acids: CASSVGPDREAFF. The CDR3 bases are TGTGCCAGCAGTGTAGGGCCGGATAGGGAAGCTTTCTTT.

The rearrangement joins TRBV11-2 to TRBJ2-7; tentative D call: TRBD2 (5 bases). This CDR3 is built from 15 residues. Germline CDR1 and CDR2: SGHAT and FQNNGV. V lost 4 bases and J 6 bases, leaving 19 bases between the germline ends. CDR3 DNA: TGTGCCAGCAGCTCGGAGACGGGATACCAAGGCGAGCAGTACTTC. Translation: CASSSETGYQGEQYF.

Here the CDR3 DNA reads TGCAGCGTTGGGGGTGGGGCGCTTCTTCCCTACGAGCAGTACTTC. It yields the protein CSVGGGALLPYEQYF. The genes are TRBV29-1 and TRBJ2-7, with a possible D match to TRBD1 (5 bases). Trimming shortened V by 4 bases and J by 2 bases, and 18 bases separated the two germline ends. CDR1 SQVTM and CDR2 ANQGSEA come from the germline V gene. This CDR3 has 15 residues.

The chain carries TRBV6-6 and TRBJ1-5; D not certain. Trimming removed 4 bases from V and 9 bases from J, with 13 bases in between. CDR3 length: 13 amino acids. Looked up from germline, CDR1 is MNHNY and CDR2 is SVGAGI (reference sequence). Written as DNA, the CDR3 is TGTGCCAGCAGTTTTAAACACCCGCCGCCCCAGCATTTT. It encodes CASSFKHPPPQHF.

The CDR3 nucleotides read TGTGCCAGCAGCCAAGATCTAGCGGGGGGGATAGATACGCAGTATTTT. Translated: CASSQDLAGGIDTQYF. V usage is TRBV4-2 and J usage is TRBJ2-3; 12 nucleotides align to TRBD2. The CDR3 is 16 amino acids. Germline-derived CDR1 and CDR2 are LGHNA and YNFKEQ. V shed 0 bases and J 5 bases; nucleotides not matched to a gene: 3.

This chain links TRBV3-1 (or the pseudogene TRBV3-2) with TRBJ2-2; 10 nucleotides match TRBD2. The CDR3 runs to 24 residues. Germline V lookup: CDR1 LGHDT, CDR2 YNNKEL (reference sequence). The V gene end was trimmed by 4 bases and the J gene end by 4 bases; junction bases not matched to a gene: 30. The CDR3 DNA is TGTGCCAGCAGCCCCTATCCTGAGAGTAGTGAGCGGGGGGGCCGGTATGGGAGCACCGGGGAGCTGTTTTTT. Its translation: CASSPYPESSERGGRYGSTGELFF.

Worth noting for this clone: Sequence at one end of the junction differs from germline and may be a read error. V and J are TRBV7-7 and TRBJ2-7, with D perhaps TRBD1 or TRBD2 (5 bases each). The CDR3 extends over 15 amino acids. CDR1 and CDR2 (germline): SSHAT, FNYEAQ (reference sequence). CDR3 sequence reads: CASSFDMGPNYEQYF. CDR3 DNA: TGTGCTAGCAGCTTTGATATGGGACCCAACTACGAGCAGTACTTC.

V and J are TRBV27 and TRBJ1-5; D remains unclear. The CDR3 extends over 14 amino acids. Trimming took off 3 bases at V and 1 base at J, with 7 bases between the two ends. Germline V CDR1 and CDR2: MNHEY, SMNVEV (reference sequence). The CDR3 loop reads CASSFSGSNQPQHF. The CDR3 coding sequence is TGTGCCAGCAGTTTCTCCGGCAGCAATCAGCCCCAGCATTTT.